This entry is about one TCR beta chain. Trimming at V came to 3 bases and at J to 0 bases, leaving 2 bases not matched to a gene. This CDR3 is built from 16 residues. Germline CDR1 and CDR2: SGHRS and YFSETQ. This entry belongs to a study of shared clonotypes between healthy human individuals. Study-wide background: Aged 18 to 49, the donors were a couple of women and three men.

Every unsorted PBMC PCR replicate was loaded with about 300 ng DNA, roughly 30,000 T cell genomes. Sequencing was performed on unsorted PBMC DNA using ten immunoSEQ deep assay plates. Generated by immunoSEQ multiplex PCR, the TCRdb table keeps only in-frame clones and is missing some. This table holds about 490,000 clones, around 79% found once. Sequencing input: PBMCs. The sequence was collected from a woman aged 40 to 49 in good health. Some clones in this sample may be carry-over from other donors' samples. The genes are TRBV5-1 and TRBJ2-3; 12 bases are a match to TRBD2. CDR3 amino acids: CASSSGLAGSTDTQYF. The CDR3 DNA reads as TGCGCCAGCAGCTCAGGACTAGCGGGGAGCACAGATACGCAGTATTTT.